These T cell receptor beta chains were read from a single sample in a study of T cells in tuberculosis. Profiled with immunoSEQ multiplex PCR; TCRdb holds only in-frame clones, not every one. The profile shows under 40,000 clones, approximately 95% of them singletons. The specimen sequenced was PBMCs. These receptors all stem from a donor aged 10 to 29 with latent tuberculosis or without tuberculosis infection. CDR3s include the opening cysteine and the closing phenylalanine or tryptophan. D genes are given only for firm matches. Clone size is stated in some rows and not others, as once, few, many or a class when expanded.

TGTGCCAGCAGCTTACTGGACAGGCAAGAGACCCAGTACTTC	CASSLLDRQETQYF	TRBD1	once	TRBV7-9	TRBJ2-5
TGTGCCAGCAGCAGCAGGCACGATGTGGAGCAGTTCTTC	CASSSRHDVEQFF	-	-	TRBV11-3	TRBJ2-1
TGTGCCAGCAACCACCGGGACAGGGGATACGAGCAGTACTTC	CASNHRDRGYEQYF	TRBD1	once	TRBV27	TRBJ2-7
TGTGCCAGCAGCCTTCGGGGGGGTCTATTACTAGCTTTCTTT	CASSLRGGLLLAFF	-	-	TRBV7-2	TRBJ1-1
TGCGCCAGCAGCTTACTACTAGCGGGTGACAATGAGCAGTTCTTC	CASSLLLAGDNEQFF	TRBD2	-	TRBV5-1	TRBJ2-1
TGCGCCAGCAGCCAAGATACAGGGGAAGCTTTCTTT	CASSQDTGEAFF	-	-	TRBV5-1	TRBJ1-1
TGTGCCAGCGGACAAGGTCTACGTCAGCCCCAGCATTTT	CASGQGLRQPQHF	-	-	TRBV27	TRBJ1-5
TGTGCCAGCAGTTTATCGGGCGAGACAGGGAAGTATGGCTACACCTTC	CASSLSGETGKYGYTF	TRBD1	-	TRBV27	TRBJ1-2
TGCGCCAGCAGCCCTTCGGCTACAGGGTACAATGAGCAGTTCTTC	CASSPSATGYNEQFF	-	-	TRBV5-1	TRBJ2-1
TGCGCCAGCAGCCCGGAGGGCGGGAGCAGCTCTGGGGCCAACGTCCTGACTTTC	CASSPEGGSSSGANVLTF	TRBD2	-	TRBV5-1	TRBJ2-6
TGTGCCAGCAGCCTGCCGGGGACAGAGCGCACAGATACGCAGTATTTT	CASSLPGTERTDTQYF	TRBD1	-	TRBV5-4	TRBJ2-3
TGTGCCAGCAGCTTAGTGTTGGGGGGGGAAGCTTTCTTT	CASSLVLGGEAFF	-	-	TRBV11-2	TRBJ1-1
TGTGCCAGCAGTGAAGACGGGACAGGGGTCGAGCAGTACTTC	CASSEDGTGVEQYF	TRBD1	few	TRBV6-1	TRBJ2-7
TGTGCCAGCAGTCTCCTCCCGGCGGGGAGGTATGGCTACACCTTC	CASSLLPAGRYGYTF	-	-	TRBV28	TRBJ1-2
TGTGCCAGTAGCCTAAGAAAACAGGGGACCAACGTCCTGACTTTC	CASSLRKQGTNVLTF	TRBD1	-	TRBV19	TRBJ2-6
TGCGCCAGCAGTGTGGCTAGCGGCCACAATGAGCAGTTCTTC	CASSVASGHNEQFF	TRBD2	-	TRBV5-1	TRBJ2-1
TGTGCCAGCAGCCTTAGGCGGGGAGGGGCAGATACGCAGTATTTT	CASSLRRGGADTQYF	TRBD2	-	TRBV6-5	TRBJ2-3
TGTGCTAGTGGTTTGGCACGCTCTTCGGTGTACTTC	CASGLARSSVYF	-	-	TRBV12-5	TRBJ2-7
TGTGCCAGCAGCTTTTCCGGAGGGGAGACCCAGTACTTC	CASSFSGGETQYF	-	once	TRBV7-7	TRBJ2-5
TGTGCCAGCAGCGTTGGACTAGCGGGGTGGGTAAGCACAGATACGCAGTATTTT	CASSVGLAGWVSTDTQYF	TRBD2	-	TRBV9	TRBJ2-3
TGCAGCGTTGATAGAAAGGGGGCTTCCAACTATGGCTACACCTTC	CSVDRKGASNYGYTF	TRBD1	-	TRBV29-1	TRBJ1-2
TGTGCCGCCGGTCATAGTGGGAGGGTTGCCGGGGAGCTGTTTTTT	CAAGHSGRVAGELFF	TRBD2	-	TRBV19	TRBJ2-2
TGTGCCAGCAGCCCGACTAGCGGGAGTGGGACAGATACGCAGTATTTT	CASSPTSGSGTDTQYF	TRBD2	-	TRBV11-2	TRBJ2-3
TGTGCCAGCAGCTTACGGGGTAGGGAGCAGTTCTTC	CASSLRGREQFF	-	-	TRBV7-2	TRBJ2-1
TGTGCTAGTGGTTTGTCTCTAGCGGGAGGCGTCAATGAGCAGTTCTTC	CASGLSLAGGVNEQFF	TRBD2	-	TRBV12-5	TRBJ2-1
TGTGCCAGCTCGGGACTAGCGGTACTAGATACGCAGTATTTT	CASSGLAVLDTQYF	TRBD2	-	TRBV27	TRBJ2-3
TGTGCCAGCAGCCGGCCGGGACTAGCGGGACAGGAGACCCAGTACTTC	CASSRPGLAGQETQYF	TRBD2	-	TRBV9	TRBJ2-5
TGCAGCGTCAACAGGGATCAAGAGACCCAGTACTTC	CSVNRDQETQYF	-	-	TRBV29-1	TRBJ2-5
TGCGCCAGCCTCGGTAAGGCTAGCGGGAGTGAATCCTACAATGAGCAGTTCTTC	CASLGKASGSESYNEQFF	TRBD2	-	TRBV4-1	TRBJ2-1
TGTGCCATCAGTGGGGCGGGGATCAATCAGCCCCAGCATTTT	CAISGAGINQPQHF	-	-	TRBV10-3	TRBJ1-5
TGTGCCAGCAGCTTACTAGGAACGAACACCGGGGAGCTGTTTTTT	CASSLLGTNTGELFF	-	-	TRBV13	TRBJ2-2
TGTGCCAGCAGCATGCGAGGTAGCGGGAGGCGGGATGAGCAGTTCTTC	CASSMRGSGRRDEQFF	TRBD2	-	TRBV11-3	TRBJ2-1
TGTGCCAGCAGCCTACTAGCGGGCACAGATACGCAGTATTTT	CASSLLAGTDTQYF	TRBD2	once	TRBV11-2	TRBJ2-3
TGTGCCAGCAGCGGGCTCGGGGTAGACAGGGGGAGGGACACTGAAGCTTTCTTT	CASSGLGVDRGRDTEAFF	TRBD1	-	TRBV2	TRBJ1-1
TGCGCCAGCAGCCGACCGGGGACTAACTATGGCTACACCTTC	CASSRPGTNYGYTF	-	-	TRBV5-1	TRBJ1-2
TGTGCCAGCAGCTCCAATGGGGCGACAGGGGGCGATGGCACAGATACGCAGTATTTT	CASSSNGATGGDGTDTQYF	TRBD1	-	TRBV7-3	TRBJ2-3
TGTGCCAGCAGCCGGGAACAGGGGCCCCAGCATTTT	CASSREQGPQHF	-	-	TRBV5-6	TRBJ1-5
TGTGCCAGCAGTTTCCCCGCTAGCGGCAATGAGCAGTTCTTC	CASSFPASGNEQFF	TRBD2	-	TRBV27	TRBJ2-1
TGCAGCGTAAGGGGGAGGGCCAGGAATGAGCAGTTCTTC	CSVRGRARNEQFF	-	-	TRBV29-1	TRBJ2-1
TGCAGCGTTGAAGGGAGGGGATTGACTGAAGCTTTCTTT	CSVEGRGLTEAFF	-	-	TRBV29-1	TRBJ1-1
TGTGCCAGCAGCTTAGGACAGGGGGGGATACGCTCCTACGAGCAGTACTTC	CASSLGQGGIRSYEQYF	TRBD1	-	TRBV7-9	TRBJ2-7
TGTGCCAGCAGCTTGGGACTAGCGGGAGGCCGTAGGAATGAGCAGTTCTTC	CASSLGLAGGRRNEQFF	TRBD2	once	TRBV9	TRBJ2-1
TGTGCCAGCAACCTCCAGGAGACCCAGTACTTC	CASNLQETQYF	-	-	TRBV7-8	TRBJ2-5
TGTGCCTGGAGTAATGCGGGAAGCTCTGGAAACACCATATATTTT	CAWSNAGSSGNTIYF	-	-	TRBV30	TRBJ1-3
TGCGCCAGCAGCCCATTCGTACAGGCTGGGGCCAACGTCCTGACTTTC	CASSPFVQAGANVLTF	-	-	TRBV4-3	TRBJ2-6
TGCGCCACCGCGGCGGGGGTCCCCTCTGGGGCCAACGTCCTGACTTTC	CATAAGVPSGANVLTF	TRBD2	-	TRBV5-1	TRBJ2-6
TGTGCCAGCAGCGACTATGACAGGGTAACTGAAGCTTTCTTT	CASSDYDRVTEAFF	TRBD1	-	TRBV7-2	TRBJ1-1
TGCGCCAGCAAAGGAGGTGCGAACTATGGCTACACCTTC	CASKGGANYGYTF	-	few	TRBV4-1	TRBJ1-2
TGTGCCAGCAGTTTGGGGGACAGGGAGGGAGAGACCCAGTACTTC	CASSLGDREGETQYF	TRBD1	-	TRBV28	TRBJ2-5